This record covers a single T cell receptor beta chain. Its antigen remains unknown. This record belongs to a study of T cell responses to AZD1222 COVID-19 vaccine. The CDR3 runs 16 residues. The V end lost 4 bases, the J end lost 1 base, and 14 bases lay between the germline ends. CDR1 is MNHEY, CDR2 SVGEGT, per germline. Assay: immunoSEQ multiplex PCR; the TCRdb copy retains only in-frame clones and omits some. The profile shows approximately 160,000 clones, about 91% of them singletons. Study conclusions and caveats: Seropositive status at baseline applied to only five or six AZD1222 recipients.

This chain connects TRBV6-2 or TRBV6-3 to TRBJ1-5; possible D gene TRBD1, 6 bases. The sequence was collected from an adult who received the AZD1222 COVID-19 vaccine. Source: peripheral blood, taken 28 days after the second AZD1222 dose. DNA of the CDR3: TGTGCCAGCAGTTCTGGGGGGGCAGGGAGCAATCAGCCCCAGCATTTT. Translating gives CASSSGGAGSNQPQHF.